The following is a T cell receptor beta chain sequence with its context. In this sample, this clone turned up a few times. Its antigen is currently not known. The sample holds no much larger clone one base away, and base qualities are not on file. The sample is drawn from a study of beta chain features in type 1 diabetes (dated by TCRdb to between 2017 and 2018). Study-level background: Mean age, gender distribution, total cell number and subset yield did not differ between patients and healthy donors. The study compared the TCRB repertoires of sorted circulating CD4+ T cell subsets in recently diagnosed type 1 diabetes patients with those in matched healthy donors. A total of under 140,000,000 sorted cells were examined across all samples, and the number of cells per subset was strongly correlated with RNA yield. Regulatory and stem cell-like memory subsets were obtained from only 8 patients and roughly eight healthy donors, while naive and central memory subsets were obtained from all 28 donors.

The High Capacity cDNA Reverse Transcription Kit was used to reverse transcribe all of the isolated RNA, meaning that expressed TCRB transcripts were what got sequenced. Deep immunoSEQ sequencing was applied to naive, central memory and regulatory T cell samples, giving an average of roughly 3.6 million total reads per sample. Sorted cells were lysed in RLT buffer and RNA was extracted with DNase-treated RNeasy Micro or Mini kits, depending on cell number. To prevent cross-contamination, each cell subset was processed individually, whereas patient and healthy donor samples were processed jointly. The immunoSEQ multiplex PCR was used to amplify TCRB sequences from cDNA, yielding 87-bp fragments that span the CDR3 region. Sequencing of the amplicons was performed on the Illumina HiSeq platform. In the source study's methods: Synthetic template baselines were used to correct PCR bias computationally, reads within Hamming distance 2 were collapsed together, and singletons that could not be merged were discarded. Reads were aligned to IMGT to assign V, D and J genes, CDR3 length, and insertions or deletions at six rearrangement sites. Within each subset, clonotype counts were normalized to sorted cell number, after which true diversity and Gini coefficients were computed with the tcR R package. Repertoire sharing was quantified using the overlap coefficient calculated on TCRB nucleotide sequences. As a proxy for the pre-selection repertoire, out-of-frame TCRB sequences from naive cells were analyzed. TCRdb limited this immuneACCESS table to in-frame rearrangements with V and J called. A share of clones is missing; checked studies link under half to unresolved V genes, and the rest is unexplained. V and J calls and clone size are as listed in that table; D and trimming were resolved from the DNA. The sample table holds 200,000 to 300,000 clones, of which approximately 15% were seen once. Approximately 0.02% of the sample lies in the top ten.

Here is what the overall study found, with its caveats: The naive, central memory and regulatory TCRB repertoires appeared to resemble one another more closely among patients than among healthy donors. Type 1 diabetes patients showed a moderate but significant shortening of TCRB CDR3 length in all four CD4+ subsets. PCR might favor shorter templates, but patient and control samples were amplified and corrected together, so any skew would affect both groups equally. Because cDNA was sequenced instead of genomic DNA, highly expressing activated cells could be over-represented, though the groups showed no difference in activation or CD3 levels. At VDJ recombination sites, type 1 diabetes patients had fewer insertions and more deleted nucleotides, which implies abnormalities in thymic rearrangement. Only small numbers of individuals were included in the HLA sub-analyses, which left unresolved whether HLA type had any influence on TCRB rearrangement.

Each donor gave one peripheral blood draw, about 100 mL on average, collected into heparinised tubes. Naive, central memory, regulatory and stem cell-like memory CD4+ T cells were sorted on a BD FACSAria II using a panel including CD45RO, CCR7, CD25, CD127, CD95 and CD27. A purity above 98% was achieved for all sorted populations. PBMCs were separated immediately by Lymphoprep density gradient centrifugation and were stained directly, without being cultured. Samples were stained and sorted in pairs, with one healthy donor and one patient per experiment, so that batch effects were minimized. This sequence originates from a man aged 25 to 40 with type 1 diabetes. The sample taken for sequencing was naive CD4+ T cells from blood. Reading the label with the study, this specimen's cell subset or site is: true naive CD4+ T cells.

The base sequence is TGCGCCAGCAGCCAAGAAAGGACAGGGGGCTATGGCTACACCTTC. Its translation is CASSQERTGGYGYTF. The chain is assembled from TRBV4-1 and TRBJ1-2; 10 bases in between match TRBD1. The V end gives up 0 bases and the J end 4 bases, leaving 2 bases in the junction not matched to a gene. The CDR3 sequence holds 15 residues, the cysteine and phenylalanine included. This entry keeps only the CDR3 DNA: 45 bases, framed from base 1. CDR1 MGHRA and CDR2 YSYEKL are derived from the germline V gene.